This T cell receptor (beta chain) originates from a study of cytomegalovirus exposure and HLA in healthy donors. On the study more broadly: According to later analysis, the same platform produced the 90 to 150 validation and some 680 first-cohort repertoires.

The table came from immunoSEQ multiplex PCR; TCRdb's copy has only in-frame clones and leaves some out. The table includes around 300,000 clones, just over 85% detected once. Study conclusions and caveats: Whilst most TCR sequences proved rare, a subset of public TCRs occurred across many donors. Around 160 TCR beta chains were listed as cytomegalovirus-associated. Diagnosis of cytomegalovirus status made by the classifier reportedly showed high specificity and sensitivity.

Germline CDR1 is SNHLY and CDR2 is FYNNEI. The CDR3 extends over 17 amino acids. V lost 0 bases, J lost 5 bases, and 19 bases lay in between. For this clone: What it binds is not known.

The chain employs TRBV2 and TRBJ1-2; TRBD1 is a possible D gene (6 bases). This clonotype was obtained from a woman between 18 and 29 years old in good health and CMV-seronegative. The sample consisted of PBMCs. The CDR3 loop is CASSEALWVGGDYGYTF. CDR3 nucleotides: TGTGCCAGCAGTGAAGCGCTTTGGGTAGGGGGTGATTATGGCTACACCTTC.